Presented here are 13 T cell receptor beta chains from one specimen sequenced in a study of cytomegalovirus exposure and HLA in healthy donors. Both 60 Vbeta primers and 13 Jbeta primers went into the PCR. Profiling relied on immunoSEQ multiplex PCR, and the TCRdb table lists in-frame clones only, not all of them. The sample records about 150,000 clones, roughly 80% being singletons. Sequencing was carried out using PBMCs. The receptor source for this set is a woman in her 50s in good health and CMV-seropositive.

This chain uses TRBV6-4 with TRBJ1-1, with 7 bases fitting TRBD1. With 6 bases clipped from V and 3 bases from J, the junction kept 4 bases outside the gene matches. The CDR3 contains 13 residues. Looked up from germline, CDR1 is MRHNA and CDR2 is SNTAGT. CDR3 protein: CASRGDSYTEAFF. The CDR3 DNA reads TGTGCCAGCAGGGGGGACAGCTACACTGAAGCTTTCTTT.

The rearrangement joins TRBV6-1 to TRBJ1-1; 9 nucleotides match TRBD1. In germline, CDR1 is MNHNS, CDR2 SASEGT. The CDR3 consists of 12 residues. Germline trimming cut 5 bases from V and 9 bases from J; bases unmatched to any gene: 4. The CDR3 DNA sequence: TGTGCCAGCAGTCAACAGGGGGCCCAAGCTTTCTTT. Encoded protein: CASSQQGAQAFF.

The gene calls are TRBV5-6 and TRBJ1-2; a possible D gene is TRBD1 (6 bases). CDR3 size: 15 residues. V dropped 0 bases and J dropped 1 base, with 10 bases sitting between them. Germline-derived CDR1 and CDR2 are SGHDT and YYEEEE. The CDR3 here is CASSLVRQDNYGYTF. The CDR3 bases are TGTGCCAGCAGCTTGGTGAGACAGGATAACTATGGCTACACCTTC.

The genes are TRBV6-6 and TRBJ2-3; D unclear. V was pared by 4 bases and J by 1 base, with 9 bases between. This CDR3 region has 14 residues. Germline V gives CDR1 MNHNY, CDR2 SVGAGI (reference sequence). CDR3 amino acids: CASSSWPRTDTQYF. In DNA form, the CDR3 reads TGTGCCAGCAGTTCCTGGCCCCGCACAGATACGCAGTATTTT.

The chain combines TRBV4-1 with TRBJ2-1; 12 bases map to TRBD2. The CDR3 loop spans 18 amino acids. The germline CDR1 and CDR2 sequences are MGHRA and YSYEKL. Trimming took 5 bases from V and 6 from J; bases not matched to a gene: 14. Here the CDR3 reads CASSNSGASGGAFNEQFF. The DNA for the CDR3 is TGCGCCAGCAGCAACTCTGGGGCTAGCGGGGGGGCTTTCAATGAGCAGTTCTTC.

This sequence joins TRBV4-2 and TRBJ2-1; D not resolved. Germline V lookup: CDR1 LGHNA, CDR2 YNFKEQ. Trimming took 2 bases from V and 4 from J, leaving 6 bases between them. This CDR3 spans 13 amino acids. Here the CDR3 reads CASSQQLYNEQFF. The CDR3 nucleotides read TGTGCCAGCAGCCAACAGTTGTACAATGAGCAGTTCTTC.

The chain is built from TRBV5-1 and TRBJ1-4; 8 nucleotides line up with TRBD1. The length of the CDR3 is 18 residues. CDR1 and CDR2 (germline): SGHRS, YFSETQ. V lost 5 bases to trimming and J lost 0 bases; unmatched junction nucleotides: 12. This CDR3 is CASSLDRGNGATNEKLFF. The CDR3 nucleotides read TGCGCCAGCAGTCTCGACAGGGGTAATGGGGCAACTAATGAAAAACTGTTTTTT.

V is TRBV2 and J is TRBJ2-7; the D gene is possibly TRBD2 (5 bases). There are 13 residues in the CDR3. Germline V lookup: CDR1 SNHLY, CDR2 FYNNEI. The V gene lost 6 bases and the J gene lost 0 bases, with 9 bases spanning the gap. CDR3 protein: CASRGLSSYEQYF. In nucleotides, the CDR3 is TGTGCCAGCAGAGGACTGAGCTCCTACGAGCAGTACTTC.

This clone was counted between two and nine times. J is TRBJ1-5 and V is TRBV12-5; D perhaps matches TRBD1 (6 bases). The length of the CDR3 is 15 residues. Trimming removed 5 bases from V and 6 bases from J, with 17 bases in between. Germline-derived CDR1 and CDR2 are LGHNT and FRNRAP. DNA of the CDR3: TGTGCTAGTGGTCTTAATACAGGGAAAGGTCAGCCCCAGCATTTT. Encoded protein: CASGLNTGKGQPQHF.

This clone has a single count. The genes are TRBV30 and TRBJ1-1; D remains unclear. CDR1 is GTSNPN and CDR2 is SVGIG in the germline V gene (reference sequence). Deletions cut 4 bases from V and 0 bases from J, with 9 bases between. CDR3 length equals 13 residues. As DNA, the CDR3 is TGTGCCTGGATCCGAGGGATGAACACTGAAGCTTTCTTT. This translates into CAWIRGMNTEAFF.

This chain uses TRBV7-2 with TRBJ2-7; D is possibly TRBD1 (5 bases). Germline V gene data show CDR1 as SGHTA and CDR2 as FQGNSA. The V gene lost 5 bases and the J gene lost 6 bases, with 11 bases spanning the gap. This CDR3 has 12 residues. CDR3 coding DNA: TGTGCCAGCAGCCAAACAGGACCCGAGCAGTACTTC. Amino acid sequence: CASSQTGPEQYF.

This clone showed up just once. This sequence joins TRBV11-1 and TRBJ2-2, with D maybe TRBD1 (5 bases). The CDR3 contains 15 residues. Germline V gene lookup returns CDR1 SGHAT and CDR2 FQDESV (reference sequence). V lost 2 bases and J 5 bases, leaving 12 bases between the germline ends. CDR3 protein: CASSLRRGTTGELFF. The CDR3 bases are TGTGCCAGCAGCTTACGAAGGGGTACAACCGGGGAGCTGTTTTTT. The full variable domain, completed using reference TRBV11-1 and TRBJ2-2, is EAEVAQSPRYKITEKSQAVAFWCDPISGHATLYWYRQILGQGPELLVQFQDESVVDDSQLPKDRFSAERLKGVDSTLKIQPAELGDSAMYLCASSLRRGTTGELFFGEGSRLTVL.

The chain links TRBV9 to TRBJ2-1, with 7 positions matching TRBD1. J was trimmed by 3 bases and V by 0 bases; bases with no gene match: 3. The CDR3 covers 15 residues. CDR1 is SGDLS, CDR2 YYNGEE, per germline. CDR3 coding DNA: TGTGCCAGCAGCGTAGAGGGACAGAGCTACAATGAGCAGTTCTTC. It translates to CASSVEGQSYNEQFF.